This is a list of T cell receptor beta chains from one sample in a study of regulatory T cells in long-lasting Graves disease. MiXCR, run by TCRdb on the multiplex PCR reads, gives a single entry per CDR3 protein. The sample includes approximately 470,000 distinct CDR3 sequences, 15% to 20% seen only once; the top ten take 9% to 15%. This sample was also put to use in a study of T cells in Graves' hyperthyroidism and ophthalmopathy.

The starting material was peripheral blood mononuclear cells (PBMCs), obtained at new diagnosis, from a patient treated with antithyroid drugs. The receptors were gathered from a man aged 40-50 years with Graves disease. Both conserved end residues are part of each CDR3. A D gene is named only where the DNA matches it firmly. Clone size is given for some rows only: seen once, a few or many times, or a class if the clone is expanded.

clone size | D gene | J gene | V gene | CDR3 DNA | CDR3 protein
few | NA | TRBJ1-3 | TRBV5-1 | TGCGTCAGCAGCTTGGAGGCAGGCCACTCTGGAAACACCATATATTTT | CVSSLEAGHSGNTIYF
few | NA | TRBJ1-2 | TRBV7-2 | TGTGCCAGCAGCCGCTCGGCAGGGGCGGATGGCTACACCTTC | CASSRSAGADGYTF
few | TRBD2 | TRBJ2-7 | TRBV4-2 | TGTGCCAGCAGCCAACAGCCGGGACTAGGGTCCTACGAGCAGTACTTC | CASSQQPGLGSYEQYF
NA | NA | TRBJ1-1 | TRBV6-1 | TGTGCCAGCAGTACCCTGGAAAGACAGAACACTGAAGCTTTCTTT | CASSTLERQNTEAFF
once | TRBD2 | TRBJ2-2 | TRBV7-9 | TGTGCCAGCAGCGCCGGGACTAGCGGGAGATCTAGCACCGGGGAGCTGTTTTTT | CASSAGTSGRSSTGELFF
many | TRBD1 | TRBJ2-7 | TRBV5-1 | TGCGCCAGCAGTCTGGACAGGGGCGACTACGAGCAGTACTTC | CASSLDRGDYEQYF
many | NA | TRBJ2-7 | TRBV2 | TGTGCCAGCACGAGAACCTACGAGCAGTACTTC | CASTRTYEQYF
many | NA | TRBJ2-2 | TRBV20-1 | TGCAGTGCTAGAGGTGGTTGGGACACCGGGGAGCTGTTTTTT | CSARGGWDTGELFF
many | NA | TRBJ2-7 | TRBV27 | TGTGCCAGCAGTTTGACCACCCGGAGGGACGAGCAGTACTTC | CASSLTTRRDEQYF
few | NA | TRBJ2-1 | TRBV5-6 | TGTGCCAGCAGCTTGATTACAAATGAGCAGTTCTTT | CASSLITNEQFF
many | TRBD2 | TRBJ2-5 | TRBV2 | TGTGCCAGCAGCCAAAGGGCTAGCGGGAGGGCCGACGGGACCCAGTACTTC | CASSQRASGRADGTQYF
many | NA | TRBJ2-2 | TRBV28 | TGTGCCAGCAGTCCAGACTACACCGGGGAGCTGTTTTTT | CASSPDYTGELFF
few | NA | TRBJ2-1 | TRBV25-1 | TGTGCCAGCAGTGGACCGGGACTGCCGGGGAATGAGCAGTTCTTC | CASSGPGLPGNEQFF
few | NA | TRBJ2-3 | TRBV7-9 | TGTGCCAGCAGCTTAGGGGCCGGGGAGTATTTT | CASSLGAGEYF
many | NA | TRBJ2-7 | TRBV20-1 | TGCAGTGCCAGACAGGCGGTCTACGAGCAGTACTTC | CSARQAVYEQYF
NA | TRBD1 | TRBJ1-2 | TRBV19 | TGTGCCAGTAGTATCGGTCCGGGACAGTCCTATGGCTACACCTTC | CASSIGPGQSYGYTF
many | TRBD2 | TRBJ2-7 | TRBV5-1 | TGCGCCAGCAGCTTGGTAGCAAGCGGGAACCACGAGCAGTACTTC | CASSLVASGNHEQYF
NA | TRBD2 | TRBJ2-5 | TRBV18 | TGTGCCAGCTCCTCACTAGCGGGCGAACAAGAGACCCAGTACTTC | CASSSLAGEQETQYF
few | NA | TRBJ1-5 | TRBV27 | TGTGCCAGCAGTTGGGACGGTTATCAGCCCCAGCATTTT | CASSWDGYQPQHF
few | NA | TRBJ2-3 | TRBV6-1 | TGTGCCAGCAGGTCGATAGGTACGGATACGCAGTATTTT | CASRSIGTDTQYF
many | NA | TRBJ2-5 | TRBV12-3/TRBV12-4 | TGTGCCAGCAGTTTAGGGGGGGCGAATCGGGAGACCCAGTACTTC | CASSLGGANRETQYF
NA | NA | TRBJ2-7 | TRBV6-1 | TGTGCCAGCAATCTAGCGTGGGGCTACGAGCAGTACTTC | CASNLAWGYEQYF
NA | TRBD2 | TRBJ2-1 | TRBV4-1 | TGCGCCAGCAGCCAACCCACTAGCGGTAGAAACAATGAGCAGCTCTTC | CASSQPTSGRNNEQLF
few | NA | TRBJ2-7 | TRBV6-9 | TGTGCCAGCAGTTCCCAAACAGGGACGGGCCATGGCTTC | CASSSQTGTGHGF
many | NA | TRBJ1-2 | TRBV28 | TGTGCCAGCAGTTTAGAGAGAGCTAACTATGGCTACACCTTC | CASSLERANYGYTF
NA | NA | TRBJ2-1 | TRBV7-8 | TGTGCCAGCAGCCCAGTTGGGGGAGAGGGGTTCTTC | CASSPVGGEGFF
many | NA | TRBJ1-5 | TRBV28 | TGTGCCAGCAGTTTTTGGCAGATTAGCAATCAGCCCCAGCATTTT | CASSFWQISNQPQHF
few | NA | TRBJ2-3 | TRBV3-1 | TGTGCCAGCAGCCGGTTTGGGAATACGCAGTATTTT | CASSRFGNTQYF
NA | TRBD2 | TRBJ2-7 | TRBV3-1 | TGTGCCAGCAGCCAAGTGAGCGGGAGTTACGAGCAGTACTTC | CASSQVSGSYEQYF
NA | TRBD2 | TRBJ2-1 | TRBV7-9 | TGTGCCAGCAGCCTGGGACTAGCGGGCATCAATGAGCAGTTCTTC | CASSLGLAGINEQFF
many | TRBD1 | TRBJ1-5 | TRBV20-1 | TGCAGTGCAACCCAGGGGGCCATAGGCAATCAGCCCCAGCATTTT | CSATQGAIGNQPQHF
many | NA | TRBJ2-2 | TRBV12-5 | TGTGCTAGTGGTTCGCCGGACCCCAAAGGGGAGCTGTTTTTT | CASGSPDPKGELFF
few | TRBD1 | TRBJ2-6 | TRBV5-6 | TGTGCCAGCAGCTTAACCGGGACAGGGGCGCAAGGGGCCAACGTCCTGACTTTC | CASSLTGTGAQGANVLTF
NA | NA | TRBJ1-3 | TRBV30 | TGTGCCTGGATAGGACCGGGAAACACCATATATTTT | CAWIGPGNTIYF
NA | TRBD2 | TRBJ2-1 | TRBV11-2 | TGTGCCAGCAGCTTATTTATTAGCGGGAGTTACAATGAGCAGTTCTTC | CASSLFISGSYNEQFF
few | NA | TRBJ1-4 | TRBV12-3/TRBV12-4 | TGTGCCAGCAGTTTAGTAACTGAAAAACTGTTTTTT | CASSLVTEKLFF
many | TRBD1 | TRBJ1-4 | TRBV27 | TGTGCCAGCAGTAAACGACAGGGGGCGAGAGAAAAACTGTTTTTT | CASSKRQGAREKLFF
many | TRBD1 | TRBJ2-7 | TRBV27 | TGTGCCAGCAGAGGCCTCGGACAGGGAGGTTACGAGCAGTACTTC | CASRGLGQGGYEQYF
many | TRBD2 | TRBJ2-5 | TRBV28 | TGTGCCAGCAGCCCACACGAGGGACTAGCGGGAGGGGTCGCCCAGTACTTC | CASSPHEGLAGGVAQYF
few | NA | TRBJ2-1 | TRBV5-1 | TGCGCCAGCAGCTTGGCCCGGGGGCTCGGGTACAATGAGCAGTTCTTC | CASSLARGLGYNEQFF
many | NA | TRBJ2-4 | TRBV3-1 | TGTGCCAGCAGCCAAGACCAGAGGGGGAGGGACATTCAGTACTTC | CASSQDQRGRDIQYF
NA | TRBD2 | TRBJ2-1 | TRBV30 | TGTGCCTGGAGTTCTCTCAACCCTACTAGCGGGAGCTACAATGGGCAGTTCTTC | CAWSSLNPTSGSYNGQFF
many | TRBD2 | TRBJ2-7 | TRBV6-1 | TGTGCCAGCGGGGGGACTAGCGGCTACTACGAGCAGTACTTC | CASGGTSGYYEQYF
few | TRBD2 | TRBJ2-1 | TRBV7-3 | TGTGCCAGCAGCTTAACCGCGGCGGGAGGGCGTGGTGAGCAGTTCTTC | CASSLTAAGGRGEQFF
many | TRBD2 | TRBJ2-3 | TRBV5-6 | TGTGCCAGCAGCTCTGGACTAGCGGGAGAGTTGGCAGATACGCAGTATTTT | CASSSGLAGELADTQYF
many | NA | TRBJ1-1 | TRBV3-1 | TGTGCCAGCAGCCAAGGGATGGACACTGAAGCTTTCTTT | CASSQGMDTEAFF
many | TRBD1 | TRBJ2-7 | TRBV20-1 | TGCAGTGCTGGAGAGGGACAGGGTACGTACGAGCAGTACTTC | CSAGEGQGTYEQYF
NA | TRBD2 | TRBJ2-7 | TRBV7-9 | TGTGCCAGCAGCCCCGGTATTACTAGCGGCGAGCAGTACTTC | CASSPGITSGEQYF
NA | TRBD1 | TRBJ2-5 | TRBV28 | TGTGCCAGCAGGAAACCGGGACAGGAGAGGGAGACCCAGTACTTC | CASRKPGQERETQYF
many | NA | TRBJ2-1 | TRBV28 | TGTGCCAGCAGAGCCCTCCGGGCCCTCTCCTACAATGAGCAGTTCTTC | CASRALRALSYNEQFF
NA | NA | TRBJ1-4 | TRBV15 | TGTGCCACCAGCAGAGGCCAACAGGGAAATATTGAAAAACTGTTTTTT | CATSRGQQGNIEKLFF
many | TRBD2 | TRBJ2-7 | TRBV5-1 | TGCGCCAGCAGCTTGGGGGCGGGAGTAAGGGAGCAGTACTTC | CASSLGAGVREQYF
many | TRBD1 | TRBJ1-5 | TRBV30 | TGTGCCGGGGACAGGGCAGGGCAGCCCCAGCATTTT | CAGDRAGQPQHF
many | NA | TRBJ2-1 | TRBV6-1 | TGTGCCAGCAGGGCAGAGGAGACAGTCTACAATGAGCAGTTCTTC | CASRAEETVYNEQFF
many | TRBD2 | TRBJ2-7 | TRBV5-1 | TGCGCCAGCAGCCTCGGAGCGGGAGTGTACGAGCAGTACTTC | CASSLGAGVYEQYF